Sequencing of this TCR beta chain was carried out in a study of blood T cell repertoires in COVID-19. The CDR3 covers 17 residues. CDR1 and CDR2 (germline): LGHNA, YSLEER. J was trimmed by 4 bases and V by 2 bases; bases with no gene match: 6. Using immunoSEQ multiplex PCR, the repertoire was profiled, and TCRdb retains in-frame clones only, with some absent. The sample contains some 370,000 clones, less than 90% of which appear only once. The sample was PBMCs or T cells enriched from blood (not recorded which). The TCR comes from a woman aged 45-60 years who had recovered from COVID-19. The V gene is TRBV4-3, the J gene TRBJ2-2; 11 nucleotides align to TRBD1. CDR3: CASSQRTGGQGTGELFF. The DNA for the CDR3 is TGCGCCAGCAGCCAAAGGACAGGGGGCCAAGGCACCGGGGAGCTGTTTTTT.